The T cell receptor (beta chain) described here comes from a study of PD-1 blockade in classical Hodgkin lymphoma. Data came from immunoSEQ multiplex PCR; TCRdb stores just in-frame clones and leaves some out. The sample records fewer than 15,000 clones, 91% being singletons. All the patients suffered relapse after autologous stem cell transplantation, and brentuximab vedotin exposure differed. The source is a human donor with classical Hodgkin lymphoma. This specimen consisted of peripheral blood mononuclear cells (PBMCs), obtained at baseline.

CDR3 protein: CARDNRWQGGSSGANVLTF. DNA of the CDR3: TGCGCCAGGGATAACCGATGGCAGGGGGGCAGCTCTGGGGCCAACGTCCTGACTTTC. The chain links TRBV5-1 to TRBJ2-6, with D tentatively TRBD1 (7 bases). The CDR3 extends over 19 amino acids. Trimming took off 8 bases at V and 0 bases at J, with 24 bases between the two ends. Germline V gene sequence: CDR1 SGHRS, CDR2 YFSETQ.